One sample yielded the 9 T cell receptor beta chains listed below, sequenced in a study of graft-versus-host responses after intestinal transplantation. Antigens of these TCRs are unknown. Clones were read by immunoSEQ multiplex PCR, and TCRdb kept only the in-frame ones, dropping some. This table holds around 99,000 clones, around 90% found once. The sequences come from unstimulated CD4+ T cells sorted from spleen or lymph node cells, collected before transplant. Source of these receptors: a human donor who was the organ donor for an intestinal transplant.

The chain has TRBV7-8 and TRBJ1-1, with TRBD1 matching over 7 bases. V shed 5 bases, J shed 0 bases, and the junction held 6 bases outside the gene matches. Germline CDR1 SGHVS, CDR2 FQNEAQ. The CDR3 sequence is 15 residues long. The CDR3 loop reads CASSPRTGVNTEAFF. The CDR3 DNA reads TGTGCCAGCAGCCCAAGGACAGGAGTGAACACTGAAGCTTTCTTT. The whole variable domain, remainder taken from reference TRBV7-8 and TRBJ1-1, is GAGVSQSPRYKVAKRGQDVALRCDPISGHVSLFWYQQALGQGPEFLTYFQNEAQLDKSGLPSDRFFAERPEGSVSTLKIQRTQQEDSAVYLCASSPRTGVNTEAFFGQGTRLTVV.

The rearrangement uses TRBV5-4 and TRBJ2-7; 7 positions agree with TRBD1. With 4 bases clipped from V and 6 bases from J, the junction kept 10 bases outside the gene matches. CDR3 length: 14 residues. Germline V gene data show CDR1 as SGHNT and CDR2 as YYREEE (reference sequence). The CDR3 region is CASSTRDRRPEQYF. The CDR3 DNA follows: TGTGCCAGCAGCACGAGGGACAGAAGGCCCGAGCAGTACTTC.

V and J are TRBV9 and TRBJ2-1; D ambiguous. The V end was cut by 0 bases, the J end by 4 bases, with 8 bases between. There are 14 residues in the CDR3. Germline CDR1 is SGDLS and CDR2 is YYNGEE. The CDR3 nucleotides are TGTGCCAGCAGCGTAGACAACCGTTACAATGAGCAGTTCTTC. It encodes CASSVDNRYNEQFF.

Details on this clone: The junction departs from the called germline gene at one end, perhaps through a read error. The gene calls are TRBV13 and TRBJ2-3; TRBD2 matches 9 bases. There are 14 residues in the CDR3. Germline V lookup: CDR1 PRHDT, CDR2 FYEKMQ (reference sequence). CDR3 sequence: CATDPGTSTDTQYF. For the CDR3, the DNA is TGTGCCACCGACCCCGGGACTAGCACCGATACGCAGTATTTT.

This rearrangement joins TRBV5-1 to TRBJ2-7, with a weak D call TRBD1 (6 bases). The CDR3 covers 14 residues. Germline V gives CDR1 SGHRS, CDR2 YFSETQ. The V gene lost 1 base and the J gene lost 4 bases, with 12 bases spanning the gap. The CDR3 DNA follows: TGCGCCAGCAGCTTGTTAAACAGGGAGTACGAGCAGTACTTC. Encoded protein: CASSLLNREYEQYF.

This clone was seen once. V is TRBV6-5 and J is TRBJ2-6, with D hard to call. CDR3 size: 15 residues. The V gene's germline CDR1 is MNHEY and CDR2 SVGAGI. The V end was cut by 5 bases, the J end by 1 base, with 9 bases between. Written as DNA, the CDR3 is TGTGCCAGCAGTCCCAGACAATCTGGGGCCAACGTCCTGACTTTC. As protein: CASSPRQSGANVLTF.

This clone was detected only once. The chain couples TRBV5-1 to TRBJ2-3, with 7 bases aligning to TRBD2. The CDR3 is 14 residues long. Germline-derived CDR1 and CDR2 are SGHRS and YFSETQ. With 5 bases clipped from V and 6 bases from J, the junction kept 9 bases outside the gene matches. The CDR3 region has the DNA TGCGCCAGCAGAAAGGAGGGAGGGCTCGATACGCAGTATTTT. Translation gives CASRKEGGLDTQYF.

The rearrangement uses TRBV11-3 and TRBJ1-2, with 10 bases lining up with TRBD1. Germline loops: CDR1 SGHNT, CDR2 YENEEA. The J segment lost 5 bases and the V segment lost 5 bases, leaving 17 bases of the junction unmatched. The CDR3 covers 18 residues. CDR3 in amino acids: CASSGPGTGALQVYGYTF. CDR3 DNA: TGTGCCAGCAGCGGGCCCGGGACAGGGGCCCTACAGGTGTATGGCTACACCTTC. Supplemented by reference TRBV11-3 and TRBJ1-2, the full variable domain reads EAGVVQSPRYKIIEKKQPVAFWCNPISGHNTLYWYLQNLGQGPELLIRYENEEAVDDSQLPKDRFSAERLKGVDSTLKIQPAELGDSAVYLCASSGPGTGALQVYGYTFGSGTRLTVV.

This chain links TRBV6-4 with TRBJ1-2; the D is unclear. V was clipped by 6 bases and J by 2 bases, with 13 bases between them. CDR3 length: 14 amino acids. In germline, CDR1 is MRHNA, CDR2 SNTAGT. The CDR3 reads CASSPQWSNYGYTF. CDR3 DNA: TGTGCCAGCAGCCCTCAGTGGTCGAACTATGGCTACACCTTC.